This T cell receptor beta chain was obtained from a study of blood T cells in healthy people across ages. V lost 5 bases and J lost 1; bases outside the gene matches: 4. Germline CDR1 is SQVTM and CDR2 is ANQGSEA. CDR3 length: 14 amino acids. A second PCR, run for about 7 to 11 cycles, used a sample-barcoded 5' primer plus a J-beta primer mix. Every cDNA molecule carried a tag from a template-switch adaptor bearing 12 random nucleotides. Every individual sample yielded 2.5 million or more paired-end reads (each containing CDR3). TCRdb called the 5' RACE reads again in MiXCR, with one record for every CDR3 protein. Of around 990,000 distinct CDR3 sequences in the sample, approximately 25% were seen once. In this sample, this clonotype turned up a few times. The same specimen was also included in a second study, on T cells of mothers and their children. That paper notes: Every mother supplied over 8 million TCR beta CDR3 reads and every child approximately 2.8 million.

The source material was blood. The chain carries TRBV29-1 and TRBJ2-2, with TRBD2 matching over 7 bases. This clonotype was obtained from a girl aged 2-10 years in good health. The CDR3 loop reads CSVRERGNTGELFF. The CDR3 DNA sequence: TGCAGCGTTCGGGAGCGGGGGAACACCGGGGAGCTGTTTTTT.